This is a list of T cell receptor beta chains from one sample in a study of response to subunit inactivated influenza vaccine. TCRdb reprocessed the RT-PCR reads with MiXCR, giving one entry per CDR3 protein. The table shows some 180,000 distinct CDR3 sequences, with around 9% occurring only once. Sequences were derived from non-naive T cells sorted from PBMCs, sampled on the day of vaccination. These receptors came from a man aged 45 to 65 who received an inactivated influenza vaccine. The CDR3 runs from the conserved cysteine through the conserved F or W. The D gene is left open where the match is weak. The size of a clone is reported for some rows only, either as once, few or many, or as a class for expanded clones.

CASSFAAGLAGVETQYF | TGTGCCAGCAGCTTTGCCGCGGGACTAGCGGGAGTTGAGACCCAGTACTTC | - | TRBJ2-5 | TRBD2 | TRBV5-4
CSARVSGLVDQPQHF | TGCAGTGCTAGAGTTTCTGGGTTGGTAGATCAGCCCCAGCATTTT | - | TRBJ1-5 | - | TRBV20-1
CASSLGWLRGSREQFF | TGTGCCAGCAGCTTAGGATGGTTGCGCGGGTCGCGGGAGCAGTTCTTC | many | TRBJ2-1 | - | TRBV7-6
CASSLAGQGGSEQFF | TGCGCCAGCAGCTTGGCCGGACAGGGGGGTTCGGAGCAGTTCTTC | - | TRBJ2-1 | TRBD1 | TRBV5-1
CASRPGGGLRADTQYF | TGTGCCAGCAGACCGGGGGGCGGGCTTCGGGCAGATACGCAGTATTTT | few | TRBJ2-3 | - | TRBV7-2
CASSPDVGQVYGYTF | TGCGCCAGCAGCCCCGACGTGGGACAGGTATATGGCTACACCTTC | many | TRBJ1-2 | TRBD1 | TRBV5-1
CSVLTGEAFYYGYTF | TGCAGCGTGTTGACAGGGGAAGCTTTCTACTATGGCTACACCTTC | many | TRBJ1-2 | TRBD1 | TRBV29-1
CASSRDRRMNTEAFF | TGTGCCAGCAGTCGGGACAGGAGGATGAACACTGAAGCTTTCTTT | few | TRBJ1-1 | TRBD1 | TRBV6-1
CASGEQPQHF | TGTGCCAGCGGGGAACAGCCCCAGCATTTT | - | TRBJ1-5 | - | TRBV2
CASKMGGSVTEAFF | TGTGCCAGCAAGATGGGGGGGTCTGTCACTGAAGCTTTCTTT | - | TRBJ1-1 | - | TRBV2
CASSLRASGGKGSTYEQYF | TGTGCCAGCAGCTTAAGGGCTAGCGGGGGGAAAGGGAGTACCTACGAGCAGTACTTC | - | TRBJ2-7 | TRBD2 | TRBV7-6
CASSLRPGYEQYF | TGTGCCAGCAGCTTAAGACCTGGTTACGAGCAGTACTTC | few | TRBJ2-7 | - | TRBV7-9
CSVEAALKRGLYGYTF | TGCAGCGTTGAAGCCGCCCTAAAGAGGGGGCTCTATGGCTACACCTTC | - | TRBJ1-2 | TRBD1 | TRBV29-1
CASSQARGGVSYEQYF | TGCGCCAGCAGCCAGGCGAGAGGGGGCGTATCCTACGAGCAGTACTTC | - | TRBJ2-7 | TRBD1 | TRBV4-3
CAAAPSYNEQFF | TGTGCCGCGGCCCCCTCCTACAATGAGCAGTTCTTC | many | TRBJ2-1 | - | TRBV7-9
CASRRQGIFGELFF | TGTGCCAGCAGAAGGCAGGGGATATTCGGGGAGCTGTTTTTT | - | TRBJ2-2 | - | TRBV6-1
CASSPNSGGYEQYF | TGTGCCAGCAGCCCCAACTCAGGGGGCTACGAGCAGTACTTC | - | TRBJ2-7 | TRBD1 | TRBV7-9
CASSLFGASISSPLHF | TGTGCCAGCAGTTTATTTGGGGCCAGCATTTCTTCACCCCTCCACTTT | - | TRBJ1-6 | - | TRBV27
CASSPIGLTGLETQYF | TGTGCCAGCAGCCCGATCGGACTTACAGGGTTGGAGACCCAGTACTTC | few | TRBJ2-5 | - | TRBV7-2
CASRGQGARTEAFF | TGTGCCAGTAGAGGACAGGGGGCGCGCACTGAAGCTTTCTTT | - | TRBJ1-1 | TRBD1 | TRBV19
CASTKEHLAAGEQFF | TGCGCCAGTACAAAGGAGCATCTAGCCGCCGGGGAGCAGTTCTTC | many | TRBJ2-1 | - | TRBV5-1
CASSPRLAGGSETQYF | TGTGCCAGCAGTCCCCGACTAGCGGGAGGGTCGGAGACCCAGTACTTC | - | TRBJ2-5 | TRBD2 | TRBV28
CASSLSIGANVLTF | TGTGCCAGCAGCCTTTCTATTGGGGCCAACGTCCTGACTTTC | few | TRBJ2-6 | - | TRBV7-9
CASSVWETGELFF | TGTGCCAGCAGCGTTTGGGAAACCGGGGAGCTGTTTTTT | - | TRBJ2-2 | - | TRBV9
CASSRGRLGADTQYF | TGTGCCAGCAGTCGGGGACGTTTGGGGGCAGATACGCAGTATTTT | few | TRBJ2-3 | - | TRBV12-3/TRBV12-4
CASSLDNFGYTF | TGTGCCAGCAGCTTGGACAATTTTGGCTACACCTTC | few | TRBJ1-2 | - | TRBV7-2
CASSPDGGMETQYF | TGTGCCAGCAGCCCCGACGGGGGTATGGAGACCCAGTACTTC | few | TRBJ2-5 | - | TRBV7-2
CASSLDRGYQTQYF | TGTGCTAGCAGCTTAGACAGGGGGTACCAGACCCAGTACTTC | - | TRBJ2-5 | TRBD1 | TRBV7-7
CASSRQGQETQYF | TGTGCCAGCAGCCGACAGGGCCAAGAGACCCAGTACTTC | few | TRBJ2-5 | TRBD1 | TRBV5-5
CASSLAGMSSYNEQFF | TGTGCCAGCAGCTTAGCTGGAATGAGCTCCTACAATGAGCAGTTCTTC | few | TRBJ2-1 | - | TRBV7-2
CASSQGRGAGNTIYF | TGTGCCAGCAGCCAAGGACGGGGGGCTGGAAACACCATATATTTT | many | TRBJ1-3 | - | TRBV3-1
CAIRKTENTGELFF | TGTGCCATCCGGAAGACAGAGAACACCGGGGAGCTGTTTTTT | - | TRBJ2-2 | - | TRBV10-3
CASSLAGSGEAFF | TGTGCCAGCAGCTTAGCGGGGTCAGGTGAAGCTTTCTTT | - | TRBJ1-1 | - | TRBV7-2
CSTGQGSTEAFF | TGCAGCACGGGACAGGGGAGCACTGAAGCTTTCTTT | few | TRBJ1-1 | TRBD1 | TRBV29-1